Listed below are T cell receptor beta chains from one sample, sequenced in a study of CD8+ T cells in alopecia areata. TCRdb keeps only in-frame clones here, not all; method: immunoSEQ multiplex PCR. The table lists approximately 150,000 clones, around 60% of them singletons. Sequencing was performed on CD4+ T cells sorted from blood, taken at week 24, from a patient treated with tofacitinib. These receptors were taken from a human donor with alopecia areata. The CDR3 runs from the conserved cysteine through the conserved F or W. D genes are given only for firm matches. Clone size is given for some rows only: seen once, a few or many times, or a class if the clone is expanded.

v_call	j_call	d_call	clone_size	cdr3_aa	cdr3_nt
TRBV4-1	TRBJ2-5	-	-	CASSQDRQRQETQYF	TGCGCCAGCAGCCAAGATAGACAGCGCCAAGAGACCCAGTACTTC
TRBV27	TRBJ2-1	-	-	CASSFYKDFPSYNEQFF	TGTGCCAGCAGTTTTTATAAGGATTTCCCCTCCTACAATGAGCAGTTCTTC
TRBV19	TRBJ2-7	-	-	CASSPNTYEQYF	TGTGCCAGTAGTCCCAATACTTACGAGCAGTACTTC
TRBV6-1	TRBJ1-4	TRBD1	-	CASSRGQGEKLFF	TGTGCCAGCAGTAGGGGACAGGGCGAAAAACTGTTTTTT
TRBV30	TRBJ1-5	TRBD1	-	CAWSHRGQQPQHF	TGTGCCTGGAGCCACAGGGGCCAACAGCCCCAGCATTTT
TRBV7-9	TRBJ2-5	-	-	CASSFQETQYF	TGTGCCAGCAGCTTTCAGGAGACCCAGTACTTC
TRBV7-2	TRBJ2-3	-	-	CASSLEMAVSTDTQYF	TGTGCCAGCAGCTTAGAAATGGCGGTGAGCACAGATACGCAGTATTTT
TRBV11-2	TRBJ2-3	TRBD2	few	CASSLHPPRGGRDTQYF	TGTGCCAGCAGCTTACATCCTCCTCGGGGGGGCCGAGATACGCAGTATTTT
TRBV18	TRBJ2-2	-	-	CASSPRQANTGELFF	TGTGCCAGCTCACCACGACAGGCGAACACCGGGGAGCTGTTTTTT
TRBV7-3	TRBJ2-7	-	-	CASSLDAGYEQYF	TGTGCCAGCAGCTTAGATGCCGGGTACGAGCAGTACTTC
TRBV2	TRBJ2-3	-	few	CATGLDTDTQYF	TGTGCCACGGGACTTGACACAGATACGCAGTATTTT
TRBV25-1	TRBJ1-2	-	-	CASSPGPYYGYTF	TGTGCCAGCAGTCCAGGGCCGTACTATGGCTACACCTTC
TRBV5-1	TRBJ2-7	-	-	CASSLRGYEQYF	TGCGCCAGCAGCTTGAGGGGCTACGAGCAGTACTTC
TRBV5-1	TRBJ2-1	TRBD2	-	CASSEGGSVDEQFF	TGCGCCAGCAGCGAGGGAGGGTCAGTGGATGAGCAGTTCTTC
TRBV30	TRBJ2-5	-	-	CAWSHPITKTQYF	TGTGCCTGGAGCCATCCCATTACGAAGACCCAGTACTTC
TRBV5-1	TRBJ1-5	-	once	CASSLAGNQPQHF	TGCGCCAGCAGCTTGGCCGGGAATCAGCCCCAGCATTTT
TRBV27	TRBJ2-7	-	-	CASSFRRGGTGPYEQYF	TGTGCCAGCAGTTTTCGGCGGGGGGGGACAGGGCCCTACGAGCAGTACTTC
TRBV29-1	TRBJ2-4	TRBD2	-	CSVGGGGKNIQYF	TGCAGCGTGGGCGGGGGAGGCAAAAACATTCAGTACTTC
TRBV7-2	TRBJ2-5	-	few	CASSQTRGAETQYF	TGTGCCAGCAGCCAGACCCGGGGGGCCGAGACCCAGTACTTC
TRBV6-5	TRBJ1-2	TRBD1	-	CATTDRDDYGYTF	TGTGCCACTACGGACAGGGACGACTATGGCTACACCTTC
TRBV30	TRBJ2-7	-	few	CAWTFPGMGEQYF	TGTGCCTGGACCTTCCCGGGGATGGGGGAGCAGTACTTC
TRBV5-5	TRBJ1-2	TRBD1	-	CASSYRGGDGYTF	TGTGCCAGCAGCTACAGGGGTGGAGATGGCTACACCTTC
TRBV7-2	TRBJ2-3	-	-	CASSFEGLGTQYF	TGTGCCAGCAGCTTCGAAGGGCTCGGGACGCAGTATTTT
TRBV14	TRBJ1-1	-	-	CASSQSLMGNTEAFF	TGTGCCAGCAGCCAATCCCTAATGGGGAACACTGAAGCTTTCTTT
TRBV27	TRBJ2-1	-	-	CASSLSGIRDNEQFF	TGTGCCAGCAGTTTATCGGGTATCCGAGACAATGAGCAGTTCTTC
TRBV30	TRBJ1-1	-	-	CAWSRQLNTEAFF	TGTGCCTGGAGTAGACAGCTGAACACTGAAGCTTTCTTT
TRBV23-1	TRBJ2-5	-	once	CASSQGRIQETQYF	TGCGCCAGCAGTCAAGGGAGGATCCAAGAGACCCAGTACTTC
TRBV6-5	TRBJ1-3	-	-	CASSPRNSGNTIYF	TGTGCCAGCAGTCCGAGAAACTCTGGAAACACCATATATTTT
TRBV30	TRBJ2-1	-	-	CAWSIQGYNEQFF	TGTGCCTGGAGTATACAGGGCTACAATGAGCAGTTCTTC
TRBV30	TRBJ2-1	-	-	CAWSKGYGQFF	TGTGCCTGGAGTAAGGGATATGGGCAGTTCTTC
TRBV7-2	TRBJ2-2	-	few	CASSLDQGDGELFF	TGTGCCAGCAGCTTAGACCAGGGCGACGGGGAGCTGTTTTTT
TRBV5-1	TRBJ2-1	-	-	CASNRDNAYNEQFF	TGCGCCAGCAACCGGGACAATGCCTACAATGAGCAGTTCTTC
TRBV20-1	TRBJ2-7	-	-	CSANTAYEQYF	TGCAGTGCGAACACAGCCTACGAGCAGTACTTC
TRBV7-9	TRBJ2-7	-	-	CAGGFTGSYEQYF	TGTGCCGGGGGGTTCACAGGTTCCTACGAGCAGTACTTC
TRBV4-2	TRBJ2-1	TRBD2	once	CASSQASGGADEQFF	TGTGCCAGCAGCCAGGCTAGCGGGGGGGCTGATGAGCAGTTCTTC
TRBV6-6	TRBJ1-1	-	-	CASSVGTEKAFF	TGTGCCAGCAGCGTCGGGACGGAGAAAGCTTTCTTT
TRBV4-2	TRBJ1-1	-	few	CASSQALWSSTTEAFF	TGTGCCAGCAGCCAAGCACTATGGTCCAGCACCACTGAAGCTTTCTTT
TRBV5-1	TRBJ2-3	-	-	CASSSEVVSDTQYF	TGCGCCAGCAGCTCGGAGGTAGTCTCAGATACGCAGTATTTT
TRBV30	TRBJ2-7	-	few	CAWGVSVYEQYF	TGTGCCTGGGGAGTTAGTGTCTACGAGCAGTACTTC
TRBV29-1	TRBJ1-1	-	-	CSVSVVPLLQNTEAFF	TGCAGCGTTTCGGTAGTACCATTACTCCAGAACACTGAAGCTTTCTTT
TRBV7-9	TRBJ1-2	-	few	CASSDKKRGYGYTF	TGTGCCAGCAGCGATAAGAAACGGGGCTATGGCTACACCTTC
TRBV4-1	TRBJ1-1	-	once	CASSQGWLGITEAFF	TGCGCCAGCAGCCAAGGATGGTTGGGGATCACTGAAGCTTTCTTT
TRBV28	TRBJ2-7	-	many	CASIGGTNEQYF	TGTGCCAGCATTGGGGGGACGAACGAGCAGTACTTC